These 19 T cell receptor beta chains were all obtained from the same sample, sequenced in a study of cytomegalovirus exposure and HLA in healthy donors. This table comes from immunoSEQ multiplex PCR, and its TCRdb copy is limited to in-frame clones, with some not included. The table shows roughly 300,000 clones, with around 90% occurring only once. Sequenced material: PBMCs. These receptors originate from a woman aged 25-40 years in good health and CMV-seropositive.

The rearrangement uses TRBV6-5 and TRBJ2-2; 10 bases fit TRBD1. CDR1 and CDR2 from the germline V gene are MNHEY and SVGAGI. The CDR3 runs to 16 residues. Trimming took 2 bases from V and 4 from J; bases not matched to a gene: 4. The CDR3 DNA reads TGTGCCAGCAGTTACGACAGGGGGCTCAGCACCGGGGAGCTGTTTTTT. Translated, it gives CASSYDRGLSTGELFF.

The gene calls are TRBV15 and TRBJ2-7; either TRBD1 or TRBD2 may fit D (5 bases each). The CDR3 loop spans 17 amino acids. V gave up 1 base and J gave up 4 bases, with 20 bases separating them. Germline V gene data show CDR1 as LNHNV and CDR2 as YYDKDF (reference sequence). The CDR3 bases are TGTGCCACCAGCAGAGGAGGGGAGCCCCCTCGGGCATACGAGCAGTACTTC. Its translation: CATSRGGEPPRAYEQYF.

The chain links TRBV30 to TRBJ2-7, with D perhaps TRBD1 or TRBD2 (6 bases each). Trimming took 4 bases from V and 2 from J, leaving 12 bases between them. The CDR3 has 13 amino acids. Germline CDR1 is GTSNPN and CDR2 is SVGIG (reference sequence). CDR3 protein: CAWTVGGTYEQYF. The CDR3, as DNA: TGTGCCTGGACTGTAGGGGGGACCTACGAGCAGTACTTC.

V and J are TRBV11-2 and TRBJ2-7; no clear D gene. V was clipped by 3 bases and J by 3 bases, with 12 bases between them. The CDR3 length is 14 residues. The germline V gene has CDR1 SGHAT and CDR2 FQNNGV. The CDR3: CASSFGLGNYEQYF. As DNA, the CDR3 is TGTGCCAGCAGCTTCGGGCTTGGTAACTACGAGCAGTACTTC.

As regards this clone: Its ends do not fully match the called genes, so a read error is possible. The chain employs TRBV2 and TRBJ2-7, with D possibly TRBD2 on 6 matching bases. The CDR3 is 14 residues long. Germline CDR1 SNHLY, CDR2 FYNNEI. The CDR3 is CASSESNYPGEGYF. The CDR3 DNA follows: TGTGCCAGCAGTGAATCCAATTACCCGGGAGAAGGATATTTC.

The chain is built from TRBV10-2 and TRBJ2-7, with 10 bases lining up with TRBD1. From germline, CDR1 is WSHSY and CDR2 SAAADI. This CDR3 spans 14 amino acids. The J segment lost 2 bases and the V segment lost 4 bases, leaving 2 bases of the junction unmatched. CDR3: CASSGGTGAYEQYF. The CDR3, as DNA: TGCGCCAGCAGTGGCGGGACAGGGGCCTACGAGCAGTACTTC.

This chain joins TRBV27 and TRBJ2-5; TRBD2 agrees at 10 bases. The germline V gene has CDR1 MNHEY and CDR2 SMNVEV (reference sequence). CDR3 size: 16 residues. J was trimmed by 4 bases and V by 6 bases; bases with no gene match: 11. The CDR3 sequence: CASRRLAGLLGETQYF. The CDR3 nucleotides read TGTGCCAGCAGACGACTAGCGGGCCTTCTCGGAGAGACCCAGTACTTC.

CDR3 DNA sequence: TGCGCCAGCAGTGACCCGCGGGGGCGGGGAGAGACCCAGTACTTC. Translated, it gives CASSDPRGRGETQYF. The chain carries TRBV10-2 and TRBJ2-5; D possibly corresponds to TRBD2 (7 bases). V lost 3 bases and J 4 bases, leaving 15 bases between the germline ends. Germline loops: CDR1 WSHSY, CDR2 SAAADI. The CDR3 is made up of 15 amino acids.

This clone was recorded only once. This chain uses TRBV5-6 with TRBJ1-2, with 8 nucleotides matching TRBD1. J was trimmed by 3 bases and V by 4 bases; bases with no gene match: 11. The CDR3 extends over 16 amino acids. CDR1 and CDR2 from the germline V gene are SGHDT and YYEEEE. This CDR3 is CASSVRTGSKDYGYTF. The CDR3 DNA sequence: TGTGCCAGCAGCGTACGGACAGGGTCAAAGGACTATGGCTACACCTTC. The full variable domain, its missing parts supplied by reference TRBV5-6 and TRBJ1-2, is DAGVTQSPTHLIKTRGQQVTLRCSPKSGHDTVSWYQQALGQGPQFIFQYYEEEERQRGNFPDRFSGHQFPNYSSELNVNALLLGDSALYLCASSVRTGSKDYGYTFGSGTRLTVV.

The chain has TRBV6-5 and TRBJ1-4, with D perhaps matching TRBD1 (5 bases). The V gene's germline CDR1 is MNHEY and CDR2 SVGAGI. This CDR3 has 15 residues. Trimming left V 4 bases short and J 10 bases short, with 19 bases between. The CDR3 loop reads CASSSSGRGLRKLFF. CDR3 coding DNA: TGTGCCAGCAGTTCCTCGGGACGGGGGTTGAGAAAACTGTTTTTT.

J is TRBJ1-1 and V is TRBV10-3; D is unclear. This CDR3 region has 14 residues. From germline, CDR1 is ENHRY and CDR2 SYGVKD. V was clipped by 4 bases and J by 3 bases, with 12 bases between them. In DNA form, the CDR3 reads TGTGCCATCAGTGTCCAGGCCCGGGACACTGAAGCTTTCTTT. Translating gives CAISVQARDTEAFF.

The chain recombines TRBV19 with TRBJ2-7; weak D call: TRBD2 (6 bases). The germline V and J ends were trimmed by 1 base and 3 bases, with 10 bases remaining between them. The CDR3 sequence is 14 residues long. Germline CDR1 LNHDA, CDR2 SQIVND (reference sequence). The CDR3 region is CASSIGSGIYEQYF. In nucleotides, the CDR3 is TGTGCCAGTAGTATAGGTAGCGGCATCTACGAGCAGTACTTC.

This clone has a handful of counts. CDR3 coding DNA: TGTGCCAGCAGCCCCCAGGGTTGGGGGACAGATACGCAGTATTTT. This translates into CASSPQGWGTDTQYF. The chain links TRBV7-6 to TRBJ2-3; tentatively, D is TRBD1 or TRBD2 (5 bases each). V was pared by 5 bases and J by 3 bases, with 15 bases between. The CDR3 contains 15 residues. From germline, CDR1 is SGHVS and CDR2 FNYEAQ.

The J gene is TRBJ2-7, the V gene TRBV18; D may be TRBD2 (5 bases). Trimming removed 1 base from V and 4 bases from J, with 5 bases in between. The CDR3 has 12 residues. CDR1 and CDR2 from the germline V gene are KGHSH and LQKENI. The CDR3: CASSPREYEQYF. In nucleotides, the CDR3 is TGTGCCAGCTCACCACGGGAGTACGAGCAGTACTTC.

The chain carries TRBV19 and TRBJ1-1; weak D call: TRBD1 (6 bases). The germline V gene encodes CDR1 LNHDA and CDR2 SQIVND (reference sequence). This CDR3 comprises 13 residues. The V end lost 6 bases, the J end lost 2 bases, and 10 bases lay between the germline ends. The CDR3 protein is CASRLGHNTEAFF. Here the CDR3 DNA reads TGTGCCAGTAGGTTGGGACACAACACTGAAGCTTTCTTT.

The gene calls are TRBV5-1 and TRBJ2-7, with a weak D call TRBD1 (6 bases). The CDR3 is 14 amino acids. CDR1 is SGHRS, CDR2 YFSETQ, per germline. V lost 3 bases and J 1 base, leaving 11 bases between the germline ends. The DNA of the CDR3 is TGCGCCAGCAGCTACTCGACAGGTTCCTACGAGCAGTACTTC. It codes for CASSYSTGSYEQYF.

The CDR3 reads CASSRGQGPWYEQYF. The DNA for the CDR3 is TGTGCCAGCAGCCGGGGACAGGGACCGTGGTACGAGCAGTACTTC. The rearrangement joins TRBV5-8 to TRBJ2-7; 9 bases line up with TRBD1. After removal of 4 bases from V and 4 bases from J, the junction contained 9 bases not matched to a gene. The CDR3 spans 15 residues. The germline CDR1 and CDR2 sequences are SGHTS and YDEGEE.

The CDR3: CASSRVAVPDYGSSYNEQFF. For the CDR3, the DNA is TGCGCCAGCAGCCGAGTAGCGGTACCAGACTATGGGAGCTCCTACAATGAGCAGTTCTTC. The gene calls are TRBV4-1 and TRBJ2-1; the D gene is possibly TRBD2 (6 bases). Trimming left V 4 bases short and J 0 bases short, with 25 bases between. This CDR3 region has 20 residues. Germline V lookup: CDR1 MGHRA, CDR2 YSYEKL.

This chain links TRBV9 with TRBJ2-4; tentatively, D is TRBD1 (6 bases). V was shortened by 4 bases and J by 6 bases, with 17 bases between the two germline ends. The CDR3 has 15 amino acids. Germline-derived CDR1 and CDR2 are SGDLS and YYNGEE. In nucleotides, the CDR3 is TGTGCCAGCAGCTTCACGACAGGCAGTCCAAACATTCAGTACTTC. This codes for CASSFTTGSPNIQYF. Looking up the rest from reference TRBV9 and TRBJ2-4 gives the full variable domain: DSGVTQTPKHLITATGQRVTLRCSPRSGDLSVYWYQQSLDQGLQFLIQYYNGEERAKGNILERFSAQQFPDLHSELNLSSLELGDSALYFCASSFTTGSPNIQYFGAGTRLSVL.